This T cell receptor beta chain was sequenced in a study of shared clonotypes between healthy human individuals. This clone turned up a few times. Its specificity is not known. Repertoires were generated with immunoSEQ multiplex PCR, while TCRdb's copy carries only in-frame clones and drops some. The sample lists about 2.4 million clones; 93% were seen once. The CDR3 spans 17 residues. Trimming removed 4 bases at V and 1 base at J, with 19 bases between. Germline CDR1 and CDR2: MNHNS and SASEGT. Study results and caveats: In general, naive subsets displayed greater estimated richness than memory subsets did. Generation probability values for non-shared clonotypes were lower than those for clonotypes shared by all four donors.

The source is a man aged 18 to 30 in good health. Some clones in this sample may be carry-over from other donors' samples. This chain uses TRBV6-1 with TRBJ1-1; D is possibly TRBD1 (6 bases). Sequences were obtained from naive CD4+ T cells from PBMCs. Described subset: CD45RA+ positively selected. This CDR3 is CASSVPGALPANTEAFF. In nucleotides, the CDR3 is TGTGCCAGCAGTGTTCCAGGGGCCCTCCCTGCGAACACTGAAGCTTTCTTT.